The 29 T cell receptor beta chains given below trace back to one sample, sequenced in a study of cytomegalovirus exposure and HLA in healthy donors (dated by TCRdb to 2016 to 2017). Libraries were made using the immunoSEQ multiplex PCR assay. A mixture of 60 forward primers for TCR Vbeta segments and 13 reverse primers for TCR Jbeta segments was used in the multiplex PCR. TCRdb mirrors the immuneACCESS table, restricted to in-frame sequences. Some clones are absent from its copies; in checked studies, under half trace to an unresolved V gene, and the reason for the others is unknown. In all, the sample holds approximately 100,000 clones, and about 80% of those were seen once. The ten largest account for 5% to 6% of the sample. Sequenced sample: PBMCs. The receptors shown here come from a woman between 18 and 30 years old in good health and CMV-seropositive.

The CDR3 nucleotides are TGTGCCAGCAGCGCAGGGGGTCTCTCGGGGGAGCAGTACTTC. It is translated as CASSAGGLSGEQYF. V is TRBV9 and J is TRBJ2-7, with 7 positions matching TRBD1. The CDR3 runs 14 residues. J lost 7 bases, V lost 3 bases, and 10 bases had no gene match. Germline V gives CDR1 SGDLS, CDR2 YYNGEE. The whole variable domain, remainder taken from reference TRBV9 and TRBJ2-7, is DSGVTQTPKHLITATGQRVTLRCSPRSGDLSVYWYQQSLDQGLQFLIQYYNGEERAKGNILERFSAQQFPDLHSELNLSSLELGDSALYFCASSAGGLSGEQYFGPGTRLTVT.

This clone turned up a few times. The rearrangement links TRBV13 to TRBJ2-5; TRBD2 agrees at 10 bases. The ends lost 5 bases at V and 1 base at J; junction bases unmatched: 4. The CDR3 has 15 amino acids. Germline assignment: CDR1 PRHDT and CDR2 FYEKMQ (reference sequence). CDR3 protein: CASSVSGRPQETQYF. The CDR3 DNA sequence: TGTGCCAGCAGCGTTAGCGGGAGGCCCCAAGAGACCCAGTACTTC.

The V gene is TRBV6-1, the J gene TRBJ2-1; a possible D gene is TRBD2 (5 bases). The germline V and J ends were trimmed by 10 bases and 0 bases, with 16 bases remaining between them. Germline V gene lookup returns CDR1 MNHNS and CDR2 SASEGT. The CDR3 contains 15 residues. In DNA, the CDR3 is TGTGCCACCAAAACGGTAGCGACCTCCTACAATGAGCAGTTCTTC. As protein: CATKTVATSYNEQFF.

This clone was counted between two and nine times. This chain links TRBV5-1 with TRBJ1-2; TRBD1 agrees at 7 bases. After removal of 0 bases from V and 8 bases from J, the junction contained 1 base not matched to a gene. The length of the CDR3 is 12 residues. The V gene's germline CDR1 is SGHRS and CDR2 YFSETQ. The CDR3 DNA reads TGCGCCAGCAGCTTGGACAGGGGCGGCTACACCTTC. Residues: CASSLDRGGYTF.

This chain uses TRBV7-9 with TRBJ1-1; TRBD1 agrees at 10 bases. CDR1 is SEHNR and CDR2 is FQNEAQ in the germline V gene (reference sequence). The CDR3 totals 14 residues. The V gene end was trimmed by 3 bases and the J gene end by 6 bases; junction bases not matched to a gene: 4. This CDR3 reads CASSLGQGLSEAFF. The CDR3, as DNA: TGTGCCAGCAGCTTGGGACAGGGGTTATCTGAAGCTTTCTTT.

The CDR3 DNA is TGTGCCAGTAGCCACGGGACAGGGGGCAATTCACCCCTCCACTTT. It encodes CASSHGTGGNSPLHF. The chain couples TRBV19 to TRBJ1-6; TRBD1 aligns across 12 bases. The CDR3 has 15 amino acids. Germline CDR1 LNHDA, CDR2 SQIVND (reference sequence). After removal of 6 bases from V and 7 bases from J, the junction contained 4 bases not matched to a gene. The full variable domain, its missing parts supplied by reference TRBV19 and TRBJ1-6, is DGGITQSPKYLFRKEGQNVTLSCEQNLNHDAMYWYRQDPGQGLRLIYYSQIVNDFQKGDIAEGYSVSREKKESFPLTVTSAQKNPTAFYLCASSHGTGGNSPLHFGNGTRLTVT.

The rearrangement joins TRBV6-1 to TRBJ2-4, with 7 positions matching TRBD1. The length of the CDR3 is 14 residues. V lost 7 bases, J lost 6 bases, and 9 bases stayed unmatched. Per germline, CDR1 MNHNS and CDR2 SASEGT. The CDR3, as DNA: TGTGCCAGCATCCTCGACAGGGCGGGAAACATTCAGTACTTC. It codes for CASILDRAGNIQYF.

The genes are TRBV19 and TRBJ1-1; tentatively, D is TRBD1 (6 bases). Trimming shortened V by 8 bases and J by 0 bases, and 10 bases separated the two germline ends. Germline V gives CDR1 LNHDA, CDR2 SQIVND (reference sequence). The CDR3 contains 13 residues. CDR3: CASARGLNTEAFF. CDR3 coding DNA: TGTGCCAGTGCCAGGGGCCTGAACACTGAAGCTTTCTTT. Full variable domain (outside the CDR3, taken from reference TRBV19 and TRBJ1-1): DGGITQSPKYLFRKEGQNVTLSCEQNLNHDAMYWYRQDPGQGLRLIYYSQIVNDFQKGDIAEGYSVSREKKESFPLTVTSAQKNPTAFYLCASARGLNTEAFFGQGTRLTVV.

The chain uses TRBV5-1 and TRBJ1-1; 7 bases are shared with TRBD1. CDR1 and CDR2 (germline): SGHRS, YFSETQ. This CDR3 contains 14 residues. The V and J ends lost 4 bases and 6 bases, in that order; junction bases with no gene match: 9. CDR3 nucleotide sequence: TGCGCCAGCAGCCTGGGACAGTCCACATCTGAAGCTTTCTTT. Amino acids: CASSLGQSTSEAFF.

The rearrangement links TRBV27 to TRBJ1-5; TRBD1 agrees at 8 bases. The CDR3 sequence is 14 residues long. The V and J ends lost 6 bases and 5 bases, in that order; junction bases with no gene match: 6. Germline V CDR1 and CDR2: MNHEY, SMNVEV (reference sequence). The CDR3 DNA reads TGTGCCAGCAGATTAGGACAGGGAGATCAGCCCCAGCATTTT. It yields the protein CASRLGQGDQPQHF.

CDR3 sequence reads: CASSSLTSGRRNEQFF. CDR3 DNA sequence: TGTGCCAGCAGTTCGTTGACTAGCGGGAGGAGAAATGAGCAGTTCTTC. This sequence joins TRBV11-2 and TRBJ2-1, with TRBD2 matching 13 bases. Germline V lookup: CDR1 SGHAT, CDR2 FQNNGV. This CDR3 spans 16 amino acids. V was clipped by 6 bases and J by 7 bases; unmatched bases: 9.

This rearrangement joins TRBV28 to TRBJ2-1, with 7 bases fitting TRBD2. The ends lost 5 bases at V and 14 bases at J; junction bases unmatched: 6. The CDR3 extends over 11 amino acids. Germline assignment: CDR1 MDHEN and CDR2 SYDVKM. The CDR3 spells CASSPGTTEFF. As DNA, the CDR3 is TGTGCCAGCAGTCCGGGGACTACGGAGTTCTTC.

CDR3 nucleotide sequence: TGCGCCAGCAGCCAAGGGCAGCGCTCCTACAATGAGCAGTTCTTC. This sequence encodes CASSQGQRSYNEQFF. The chain carries TRBV4-1 and TRBJ2-1; D unclear. Germline CDR1 is MGHRA and CDR2 is YSYEKL. The V and J ends lost 1 base and 0 bases respectively, with 7 bases between them. The CDR3 contains 15 residues.

The V call is TRBV15, the J call TRBJ1-2, with a tentative D call TRBD1 (5 bases). Trimming removed 0 bases from V and 4 bases from J, with 9 bases in between. The germline CDR1 and CDR2 sequences are LNHNV and YYDKDF (reference sequence). The CDR3 covers 14 residues. CDR3 DNA: TGTGCCACCAGCAGAGATCAGGGCTCCTATGGCTACACCTTC. It encodes CATSRDQGSYGYTF.

In this sample, this clone turned up a few times. The chain is built from TRBV15 and TRBJ2-5; TRBD1 might be the D (6 bases). The CDR3 totals 14 residues. Looked up from germline, CDR1 is LNHNV and CDR2 is YYDKDF (reference sequence). The V end lost 5 bases, the J end lost 0 bases, and 10 bases lay between the germline ends. CDR3 region: CATSAYRDQETQYF. The DNA of the CDR3 is TGTGCCACCAGCGCATACAGGGACCAAGAGACCCAGTACTTC.

The chain uses TRBV5-4 and TRBJ2-5; 9 bases are shared with TRBD1. This CDR3 contains 13 residues. J was trimmed by 5 bases and V by 3 bases; bases with no gene match: 2. The V gene's germline CDR1 is SGHNT and CDR2 YYREEE (reference sequence). The CDR3 here is CASSSGQGETQYF. The CDR3, as DNA: TGTGCCAGCAGCTCAGGACAGGGGGAGACCCAGTACTTC.

A few counts support this clone. The rearrangement links TRBV9 to TRBJ1-1; D gene unclear. Germline lookup yields CDR1 SGDLS and CDR2 YYNGEE. The CDR3 totals 14 residues. V lost 0 bases and J lost 4, with 10 bases in between. Here the CDR3 reads CASSVAAGVTEAFF. In DNA, the CDR3 is TGTGCCAGCAGCGTAGCGGCGGGAGTCACTGAAGCTTTCTTT.

The chain carries TRBV19 and TRBJ2-2; TRBD2 aligns across 16 bases. The ends lost 6 bases at V and 2 bases at J; junction bases unmatched: 12. This CDR3 is 20 amino acids long. The germline gives CDR1 LNHDA, CDR2 SQIVND (reference sequence). DNA for the CDR3: TGTGCCAGTAGCCCGGGACTAGCGGGAGGGCAGGGGTCTAACACCGGGGAGCTGTTTTTT. It translates to CASSPGLAGGQGSNTGELFF. Full variable domain (outside the CDR3, taken from reference TRBV19 and TRBJ2-2): DGGITQSPKYLFRKEGQNVTLSCEQNLNHDAMYWYRQDPGQGLRLIYYSQIVNDFQKGDIAEGYSVSREKKESFPLTVTSAQKNPTAFYLCASSPGLAGGQGSNTGELFFGEGSRLTVL.

V usage is TRBV13 and J usage is TRBJ2-3; TRBD2 might be the D (7 bases). The CDR3 has 19 amino acids. The V end lost 4 bases, the J end lost 0 bases, and 23 bases lay between the germline ends. Looked up from germline, CDR1 is PRHDT and CDR2 is FYEKMQ (reference sequence). The CDR3 nucleotides are TGTGCCAGCAGCTCCCCCGGGGAGGGGGAAGCAACTAGCACAGATACGCAGTATTTT. Protein: CASSSPGEGEATSTDTQYF.

The chain links TRBV28 to TRBJ2-7; 10 nucleotides agree with TRBD1. V lost 10 bases, J lost 1 base, and 13 bases stayed unmatched. The CDR3 is made up of 16 amino acids. Germline V lookup: CDR1 MDHEN, CDR2 SYDVKM. CDR3 amino acids: CATRYSRDRGSYEQYF. DNA for the CDR3: TGTGCCACCCGATACTCCCGGGACAGGGGTTCCTACGAGCAGTACTTC.

The rearrangement joins TRBV5-1 to TRBJ2-1; 9 positions match TRBD2. CDR1 and CDR2 (germline): SGHRS, YFSETQ. The CDR3 sequence is 16 residues long. Trimming at V came to 0 bases and at J to 8 bases, leaving 9 bases not matched to a gene. The DNA of the CDR3 is TGCGCCAGCAGCTTGGATTATGCGGGAGGGCCGGATGAGCAGTTCTTC. Encoded protein: CASSLDYAGGPDEQFF. The full variable domain, with the rest looked up from reference TRBV5-1 and TRBJ2-1, is KAGVTQTPRYLIKTRGQQVTLSCSPISGHRSVSWYQQTPGQGLQFLFEYFSETQRNKGNFPGRFSGRQFSNSRSEMNVSTLELGDSALYLCASSLDYAGGPDEQFFGPGTRLTVL.

CDR3 sequence: CASSGGGYEQYF. CDR3 DNA: TGTGCCAGCAGCGGGGGGGGGTACGAGCAGTACTTC. This sequence joins TRBV13 and TRBJ2-7; 7 bases align to TRBD2. J was trimmed by 4 bases and V by 5 bases; bases with no gene match: 2. The CDR3 is made up of 12 amino acids. Germline CDR1 PRHDT, CDR2 FYEKMQ (reference sequence).

The CDR3 DNA reads as TGTGCCAGCAGTAGGACAGGATCTCGGGAGACCCAGTACTTC. Its translation: CASSRTGSRETQYF. The chain has TRBV2 and TRBJ2-5; TRBD1 aligns across 7 bases. Germline V gene lookup returns CDR1 SNHLY and CDR2 FYNNEI. J gave up 5 bases and V 5 bases, and 8 bases lay outside the gene matches. This CDR3 contains 14 residues. Together with reference TRBV2 and TRBJ2-5, the CDR3 gives the full variable domain: EPEVTQTPSHQVTQMGQEVILRCVPISNHLYFYWYRQILGQKVEFLVSFYNNEISEKSEIFDDQFSVERPDGSNFTLKIRSTKLEDSAMYFCASSRTGSRETQYFGPGTRLLVL.

The count of this clone is one. The chain couples TRBV19 to TRBJ2-3, with 8 bases identical to TRBD1. Losses at the gene ends were 6 bases for V and 4 bases for J; bases not matched to a gene: 6. CDR1 is LNHDA and CDR2 is SQIVND in the germline V gene (reference sequence). CDR3 length: 14 residues. The CDR3 DNA reads as TGTGCCAGTAGAGGACAGGGTGGTTCAGATACGCAGTATTTT. Protein product: CASRGQGGSDTQYF.

Written as DNA, the CDR3 is TGTGCCAGCAGTAGTGTTCGGGAAGGCTACACCTTC. Translated: CASSSVREGYTF. The genes are TRBV28 and TRBJ1-2, with D uncertain. V dropped 5 bases and J dropped 8 bases, with 12 bases sitting between them. The length of the CDR3 is 12 residues. Germline CDR1 is MDHEN and CDR2 is SYDVKM.

This clone came up a few times. The chain recombines TRBV6-5 with TRBJ1-1; D not certain. V lost 8 bases and J 3 bases, leaving 19 bases between the germline ends. From germline, CDR1 is MNHEY and CDR2 SVGAGI. This CDR3 region has 15 residues. CDR3 DNA: TGTGCCAGCGTCCGAGCAGGCCGGGGATACACTGAAGCTTTCTTT. Translating it yields CASVRAGRGYTEAFF.

The rearrangement links TRBV5-1 to TRBJ1-5; D call uncertain. V was trimmed by 3 bases and J by 3 bases, leaving 13 bases between them. The length of the CDR3 is 15 residues. The germline gives CDR1 SGHRS, CDR2 YFSETQ. The CDR3 coding sequence is TGCGCCAGCAGCTACGGAGGCGGACCCAATCAGCCCCAGCATTTT. It codes for CASSYGGGPNQPQHF.

CDR3 DNA sequence: TGTGCCAGCAGTGTTCAGACTAGCGGGAGCCTCTCCTACGAGCAGTACTTC. It is translated as CASSVQTSGSLSYEQYF. The chain carries TRBV6-1 and TRBJ2-7; 12 positions agree with TRBD2. The CDR3 contains 17 residues. Germline values: CDR1 MNHNS, CDR2 SASEGT. J lost 0 bases, V lost 4 bases, and 7 bases had no gene match.

This sequence joins TRBV18 and TRBJ2-7; TRBD1 is a possible D gene (5 bases). The germline gives CDR1 KGHSH, CDR2 LQKENI. There are 13 residues in the CDR3. V lost 2 bases, J lost 1 base, and 6 bases lay in between. This chain's CDR3 is CASSPDRSYEQYF. The CDR3 coding sequence is TGTGCCAGCTCACCAGACAGATCCTACGAGCAGTACTTC.